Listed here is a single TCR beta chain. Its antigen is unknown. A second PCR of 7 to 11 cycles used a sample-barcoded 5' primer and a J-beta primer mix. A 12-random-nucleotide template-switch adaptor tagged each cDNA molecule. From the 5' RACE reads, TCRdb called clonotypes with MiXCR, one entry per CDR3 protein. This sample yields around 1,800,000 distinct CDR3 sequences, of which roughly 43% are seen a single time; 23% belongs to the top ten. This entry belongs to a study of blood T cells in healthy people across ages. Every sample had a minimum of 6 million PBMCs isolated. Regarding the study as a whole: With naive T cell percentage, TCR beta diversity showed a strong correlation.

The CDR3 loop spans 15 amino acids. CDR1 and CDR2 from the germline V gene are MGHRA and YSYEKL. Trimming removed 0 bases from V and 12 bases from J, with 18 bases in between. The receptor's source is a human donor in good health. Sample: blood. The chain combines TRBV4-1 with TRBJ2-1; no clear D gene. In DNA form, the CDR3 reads TGCGCCAGCAGCCAAGAAAGAGCCAGTGGCCGCGGGCAGTTCTTC. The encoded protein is CASSQERASGRGQFF.